This entry lists 27 T cell receptor beta chains sequenced from one sample in a study of cytomegalovirus exposure and HLA in healthy donors. This PCR relied on a set of 60 Vbeta primers and 13 Jbeta primers. This table comes from immunoSEQ multiplex PCR, and its TCRdb copy is limited to in-frame clones, with some not included. The table includes around 110,000 clones, about 79% detected once. Sequenced input: PBMCs. These TCRs come from a man aged 25 to 40 in good health and CMV-seropositive.

This chain joins TRBV7-2 and TRBJ1-5; TRBD1 matches at 7 bases. Trimming at V came to 1 base and at J to 7 bases, leaving 4 bases not matched to a gene. Germline assignment: CDR1 SGHTA and CDR2 FQGNSA. The CDR3 covers 14 residues. The chain's CDR3 is CASSLEGAGQPQHF. The CDR3 nucleotides are TGTGCCAGCAGCTTAGAGGGGGCAGGGCAGCCCCAGCATTTT.

The chain has TRBV5-1 and TRBJ2-3; D not resolved. This CDR3 region has 16 residues. Trimming stripped 4 bases from V and 0 bases from J, with 15 bases between. Germline-derived CDR1 and CDR2 are SGHRS and YFSETQ. As DNA, the CDR3 is TGCGCCAGCAGCGGTGTGGTGAGCGAAAGCACAGATACGCAGTATTTT. Amino acid sequence: CASSGVVSESTDTQYF. The variable domain in full, with the rest retrieved from reference TRBV5-1 and TRBJ2-3, is KAGVTQTPRYLIKTRGQQVTLSCSPISGHRSVSWYQQTPGQGLQFLFEYFSETQRNKGNFPGRFSGRQFSNSRSEMNVSTLELGDSALYLCASSGVVSESTDTQYFGPGTRLTVL.

J is TRBJ2-1 and V is TRBV27, with 10 bases identical to TRBD2. Trimming at V came to 5 bases and at J to 5 bases, leaving 15 bases not matched to a gene. CDR1 MNHEY and CDR2 SMNVEV come from the germline V gene (reference sequence). The CDR3 has 18 residues. CDR3 sequence (DNA): TGTGCCAGCAGTCTTTTTCAAACAAAAGCGGGAGGGAACAATGAGCAGTTCTTC. Translating gives CASSLFQTKAGGNNEQFF.

The gene calls are TRBV6-5 and TRBJ2-5, with 12 bases aligning to TRBD2. Germline lookup yields CDR1 MNHEY and CDR2 SVGAGI. The CDR3 totals 15 residues. The V segment lost 2 bases and the J segment 5 bases; nucleotides outside the gene matches: 3. CDR3 nucleotide sequence: TGTGCCAGCAGTTACCCTAGCGGGGGGGCCGAGACCCAGTACTTC. This codes for CASSYPSGGAETQYF.

The chain recombines TRBV5-1 with TRBJ1-2; 8 bases agree with TRBD1. Germline loops: CDR1 SGHRS, CDR2 YFSETQ. V shed 0 bases, J shed 5 bases, and the junction held 3 bases outside the gene matches. This CDR3 contains 14 residues. In DNA, the CDR3 is TGCGCCAGCAGCTTGGGGACAGGGCGGTATGGCTACACCTTC. Protein sequence: CASSLGTGRYGYTF. Supplemented by reference TRBV5-1 and TRBJ1-2, the full variable domain reads KAGVTQTPRYLIKTRGQQVTLSCSPISGHRSVSWYQQTPGQGLQFLFEYFSETQRNKGNFPGRFSGRQFSNSRSEMNVSTLELGDSALYLCASSLGTGRYGYTFGSGTRLTVV.

The chain is built from TRBV10-3 and TRBJ2-7; TRBD2 might be the D (5 bases). The CDR3 consists of 13 residues. With 8 bases removed from V and 3 bases from J, the gap between germline ends came to 14 bases. The V gene's germline CDR1 is ENHRY and CDR2 SYGVKD. The CDR3 reads CAIALSAGYEQYF. CDR3 bases: TGTGCCATCGCCCTTTCCGCGGGCTACGAGCAGTACTTC.

As to this clone: Germline and junction disagree at one end, which may indicate a read error. This sequence joins TRBV7-9 and TRBJ2-7; possible D gene TRBD1, 5 bases. CDR1 and CDR2 (germline): SEHNR, FQNEAQ (reference sequence). CDR3 length equals 12 residues. The CDR3 spells CSSSSGWGEQYF. The CDR3 region has the DNA TGTTCCAGCAGCTCAGGGTGGGGCGAGCAGTACTTC.

The rearrangement links TRBV6-5 to TRBJ1-1; 7 nucleotides line up with TRBD1. Germline V lookup: CDR1 MNHEY, CDR2 SVGAGI. The CDR3 runs to 15 residues. The trim removed 2 bases at V and 10 bases at J, leaving 13 bases unmatched. CDR3 region: CASSYTGSGGKVAFF. CDR3 nucleotides: TGTGCCAGCAGTTACACAGGGTCAGGGGGTAAAGTAGCTTTCTTT.

V and J are TRBV2 and TRBJ2-3, with TRBD1 as a possible D gene (6 bases). The ends were cut back, 6 bases at V and 2 bases at J, with 12 bases in the middle. CDR1 is SNHLY, CDR2 FYNNEI, per germline. The CDR3 consists of 14 residues. The CDR3 protein is CASRDRTSTDTQYF. CDR3 in DNA: TGTGCCAGCAGAGACAGGACCTCCACAGATACGCAGTATTTT.

The chain has TRBV10-1 and TRBJ1-6, with D possibly being TRBD1 (6 bases). CDR1 and CDR2 (germline): WNHNN, SYGVQD (reference sequence). CDR3 length: 13 residues. The CDR3 sequence: CGGGNRANSPLHF. The CDR3 region has the DNA TGCGGGGGGGGGAACAGGGCTAATTCACCCCTCCACTTT.

This sequence joins TRBV29-1 and TRBJ2-5; perhaps TRBD1 as D (9 bases). This CDR3 comprises 14 residues. Germline CDR1 SQVTM, CDR2 ANQGSEA. Trimming pared 7 bases from V and 2 bases from J, leaving 17 bases between. Here the CDR3 reads CSAGTGTRQETQYF. The CDR3 DNA reads as TGCAGCGCCGGGACAGGGACTAGGCAAGAGACCCAGTACTTC. Variable domain in full (rest from reference TRBV29-1 and TRBJ2-5): SAVISQKPSRDICQRGTSLTIQCQVDSQVTMMFWYRQQPGQSLTLIATANQGSEATYESGFVIDKFPISRPNLTFSTLTVSNMSPEDSSIYLCSAGTGTRQETQYFGPGTRLLVL.

Concerning this clone: One junction end disagrees with the germline gene, perhaps due to a read error. The V call is TRBV28, the J call TRBJ1-4; no reliable D call. CDR1 and CDR2 (germline): MDHEN, SYDVKM. CDR3 length equals 12 residues. In nucleotides, the CDR3 is TGTGCCAGCAGTTCAACAAATGAAAAACTGTTTTTT. Its protein product is CASSSTNEKLFF.

This clone has a single count. V gene TRBV4-3 combines with J gene TRBJ2-5; 9 nucleotides match TRBD2. J was trimmed by 2 bases and V by 1 base; bases with no gene match: 5. The CDR3 totals 16 residues. The germline V gene has CDR1 LGHNA and CDR2 YSLEER. The chain's CDR3 is CASSQGQAGGQETQYF. CDR3 nucleotides: TGCGCCAGCAGCCAAGGACAAGCGGGAGGTCAAGAGACCCAGTACTTC.

Points on this clone: At one boundary the junction diverges from the germline segment, which might be a read error. This chain uses TRBV27 with TRBJ2-6; 9 bases match TRBD1. CDR3 size: 17 residues. Germline assignment: CDR1 MNHEY and CDR2 SMNVEV (reference sequence). The CDR3 DNA reads as TGTGCCAGCAGTCCAAGGACAGGGGTCTCTGGGGCCAACGGCCTGACTTTC. This codes for CASSPRTGVSGANGLTF.

The chain uses TRBV5-1 and TRBJ2-2; weak D call: TRBD1 (5 bases). Deletions cut 1 base from V and 1 base from J, with 8 bases between. The CDR3 spans 15 residues. Germline-derived CDR1 and CDR2 are SGHRS and YFSETQ. CDR3 in DNA: TGCGCCAGCAGCTTGTTCCAGGGGAACACCGGGGAGCTGTTTTTT. Protein: CASSLFQGNTGELFF.

V is TRBV19 and J is TRBJ2-4, with TRBD2 matching over 15 bases. The CDR3 has 16 amino acids. Germline CDR1 reads LNHDA; CDR2 reads SQIVND (reference sequence). V gave up 5 bases and J gave up 8 bases; unmatched junction bases: 7. In DNA, the CDR3 is TGTGCCAGTAGTTACCGGACTAGCGGGGGGGAAGACATTCAGTACTTC. This encodes CASSYRTSGGEDIQYF. The variable domain in full, with the rest retrieved from reference TRBV19 and TRBJ2-4, is DGGITQSPKYLFRKEGQNVTLSCEQNLNHDAMYWYRQDPGQGLRLIYYSQIVNDFQKGDIAEGYSVSREKKESFPLTVTSAQKNPTAFYLCASSYRTSGGEDIQYFGAGTRLSVL.

The V and J genes are TRBV29-1 and TRBJ1-2; no definite D call. V lost 3 bases, J lost 8 bases, and 13 bases lay in between. CDR3 length: 12 residues. Per the germline V gene, CDR1 is SQVTM and CDR2 is ANQGSEA. The DNA for the CDR3 is TGCAGCGTTGATAAGGGAGGTTGGGGCTACACCTTC. Its translation: CSVDKGGWGYTF.

The chain combines TRBV7-6 with TRBJ2-1, with D possibly being TRBD2 (5 bases). CDR3 length equals 18 residues. Trimming removed 1 base at V and 0 bases at J, with 16 bases between. Germline-derived CDR1 and CDR2 are SGHVS and FNYEAQ. In DNA form, the CDR3 reads TGTGCCAGCAGCTTAGATCCGGGGTCCCCTAGCTCCTACAATGAGCAGTTCTTC. This sequence encodes CASSLDPGSPSSYNEQFF.

The genes are TRBV29-1 and TRBJ2-1; 7 bases fit TRBD1. The length of the CDR3 is 12 residues. The V gene end was trimmed by 2 bases and the J gene end by 9 bases; junction bases not matched to a gene: 4. CDR1 is SQVTM, CDR2 ANQGSEA, per germline. The CDR3 coding sequence is TGCAGCGTTGAAATACAGGGGATTGAGCAGTTCTTC. It specifies CSVEIQGIEQFF.

This clone showed up just once. In DNA, the CDR3 is TGTGCCAGCAGCCTGGTAGGGAGCTCCTACAATGAGCAGTTCTTC. Encoded protein: CASSLVGSSYNEQFF. The genes are TRBV6-5 and TRBJ2-1; TRBD2 is a possible D gene (5 bases). Germline values: CDR1 MNHEY, CDR2 SVGAGI. The CDR3 covers 15 residues. Trimming took off 6 bases at V and 0 bases at J, with 12 bases between the two ends.

V and J are TRBV28 and TRBJ2-1, with D possibly matching TRBD2 (5 bases). Per germline, CDR1 MDHEN and CDR2 SYDVKM. This CDR3 contains 13 residues. The V gene lost 6 bases and the J gene lost 8 bases, with 14 bases spanning the gap. The chain's CDR3 is CASRHGRRDEQFF. DNA of the CDR3: TGTGCCAGCAGACATGGACGGCGGGATGAGCAGTTCTTC.

The V and J genes are TRBV30 and TRBJ1-5; D uncertain. The germline V gene has CDR1 GTSNPN and CDR2 SVGIG (reference sequence). Trimming stripped 1 base from V and 3 bases from J, with 10 bases between. The CDR3 contains 14 residues. CDR3 nucleotides: TGTGCCTGGAGTGGGGCGCTCTACAATCAGCCCCAGCATTTT. This gives the protein CAWSGALYNQPQHF.

J is TRBJ2-1 and V is TRBV29-1, with D unresolved. V lost 4 bases and J lost 5, with 12 bases in between. This CDR3 is built from 13 residues. Germline V gives CDR1 SQVTM, CDR2 ANQGSEA. This chain's CDR3 is CSVVELTHNEQFF. The CDR3 region has the DNA TGCAGCGTTGTGGAGTTGACCCACAATGAGCAGTTCTTC.

The chain employs TRBV6-4 and TRBJ1-4; 7 positions agree with TRBD1. The CDR3 totals 15 residues. The trim removed 6 bases at V and 3 bases at J, leaving 7 bases unmatched. Germline V gene data show CDR1 as MRHNA and CDR2 as SNTAGT. CDR3 coding DNA: TGTGCCAGCAGCCGGGACAGTAGGTCTAATGAAAAACTGTTTTTT. Protein product: CASSRDSRSNEKLFF.

The V and J genes are TRBV7-9 and TRBJ2-1, with 11 bases that match TRBD2. CDR1 is SEHNR, CDR2 FQNEAQ, per germline (reference sequence). V shed 3 bases, J shed 9 bases, and the junction held 7 bases outside the gene matches. The CDR3 sequence is 15 residues long. In DNA form, the CDR3 reads TGTGCCAGCAGCTTTAAGACTAGCGGGACACGTGAGCAGTTCTTC. Translated, it gives CASSFKTSGTREQFF.

This clone was counted a few times. The V call is TRBV19, the J call TRBJ1-4; perhaps TRBD1 as D (5 bases). The V gene lost 7 bases and the J gene lost 1 base, with 16 bases spanning the gap. Germline CDR1 is LNHDA and CDR2 is SQIVND (reference sequence). The length of the CDR3 is 16 residues. CDR3 loop: CASTAAPGGTNEKLFF. In DNA form, the CDR3 reads TGTGCCAGTACTGCGGCCCCCGGGGGAACTAATGAAAAACTGTTTTTT.

This chain uses TRBV28 with TRBJ2-7, with 8 bases fitting TRBD1. This CDR3 has 14 residues. Germline CDR1 MDHEN, CDR2 SYDVKM. J was trimmed by 5 bases and V by 9 bases; bases with no gene match: 12. CDR3 loop: CASPGRTGPNEQYF. The CDR3 DNA reads TGTGCCAGTCCGGGCCGGACAGGGCCCAACGAGCAGTACTTC.